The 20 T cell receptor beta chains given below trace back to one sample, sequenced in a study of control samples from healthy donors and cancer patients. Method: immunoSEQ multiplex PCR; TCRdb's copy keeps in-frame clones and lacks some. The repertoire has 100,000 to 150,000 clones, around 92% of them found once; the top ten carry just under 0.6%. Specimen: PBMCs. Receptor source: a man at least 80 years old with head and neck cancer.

Here the CDR3 reads CASSLGGTQETQYF. The CDR3 nucleotides read TGTGCCAGCAGCCTCGGGGGGACTCAAGAGACCCAGTACTTC. The V gene is TRBV7-9, the J gene TRBJ2-5; 7 bases are shared with TRBD2. The CDR3 is made up of 14 amino acids. CDR1 is SEHNR, CDR2 FQNEAQ, per germline (reference sequence). The J segment lost 2 bases and the V segment lost 5 bases, leaving 5 bases of the junction unmatched.

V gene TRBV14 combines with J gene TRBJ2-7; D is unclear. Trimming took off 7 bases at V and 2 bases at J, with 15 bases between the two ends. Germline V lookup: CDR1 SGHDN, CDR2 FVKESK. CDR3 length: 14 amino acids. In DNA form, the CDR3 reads TGTGCCAGCAATCAAAAGGGCTCGACCTACGAGCAGTACTTC. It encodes CASNQKGSTYEQYF.

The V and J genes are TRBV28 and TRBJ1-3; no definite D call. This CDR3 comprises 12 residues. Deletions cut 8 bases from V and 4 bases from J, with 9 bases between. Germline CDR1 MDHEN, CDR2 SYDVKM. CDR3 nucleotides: TGTGCCAGCTCCGGGGTGGGAAACACCATATATTTT. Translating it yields CASSGVGNTIYF.

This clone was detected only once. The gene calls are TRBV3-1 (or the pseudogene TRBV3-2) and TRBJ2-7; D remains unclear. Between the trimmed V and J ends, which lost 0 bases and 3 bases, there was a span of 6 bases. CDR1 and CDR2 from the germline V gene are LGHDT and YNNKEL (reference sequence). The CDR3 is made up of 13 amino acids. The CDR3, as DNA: TGTGCCAGCAGCCAAGACTATTTCTACGAGCAGTACTTC. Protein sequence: CASSQDYFYEQYF.

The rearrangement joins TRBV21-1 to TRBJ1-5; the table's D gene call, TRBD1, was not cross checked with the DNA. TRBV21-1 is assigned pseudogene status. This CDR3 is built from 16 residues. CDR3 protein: CASSITGTTERQPQHF. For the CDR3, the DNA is TGTGCCAGCAGCATCACCGGGACAACCGAGAGGCAGCCCCAGCATTTT.

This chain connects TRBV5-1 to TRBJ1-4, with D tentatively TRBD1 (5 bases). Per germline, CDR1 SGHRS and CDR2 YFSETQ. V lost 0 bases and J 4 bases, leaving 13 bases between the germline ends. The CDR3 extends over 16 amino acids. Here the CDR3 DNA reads TGCGCCAGCAGCTTGGCCCAGGGAGGGGTTAATGAAAAACTGTTTTTT. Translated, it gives CASSLAQGGVNEKLFF.

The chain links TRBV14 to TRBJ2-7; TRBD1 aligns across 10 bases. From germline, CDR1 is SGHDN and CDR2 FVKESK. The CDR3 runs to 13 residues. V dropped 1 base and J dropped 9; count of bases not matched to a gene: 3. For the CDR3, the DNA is TGTGCCAGCAGCCAAGGACAGGGGGCACGGCAGTACTTC. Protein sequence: CASSQGQGARQYF.

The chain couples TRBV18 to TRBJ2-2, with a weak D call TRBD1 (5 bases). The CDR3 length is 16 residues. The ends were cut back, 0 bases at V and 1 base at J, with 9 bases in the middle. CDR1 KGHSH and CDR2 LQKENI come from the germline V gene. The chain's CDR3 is CASSPPRGKNTGELFF. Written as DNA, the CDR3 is TGTGCCAGCTCACCACCTAGGGGAAAGAACACCGGGGAGCTGTTTTTT.

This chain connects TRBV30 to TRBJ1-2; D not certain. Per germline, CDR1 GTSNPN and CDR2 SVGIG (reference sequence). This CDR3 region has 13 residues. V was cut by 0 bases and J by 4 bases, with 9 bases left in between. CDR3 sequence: CAWSVFRGYGYTF. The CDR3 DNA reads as TGTGCCTGGAGTGTTTTCCGAGGCTATGGCTACACCTTC.

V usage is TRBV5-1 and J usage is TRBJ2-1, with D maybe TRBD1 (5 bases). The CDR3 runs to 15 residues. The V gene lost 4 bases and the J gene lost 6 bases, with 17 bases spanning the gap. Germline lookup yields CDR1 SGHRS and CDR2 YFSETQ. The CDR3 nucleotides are TGCGCCAGCAGCCAGCAGGGTAATAGTGGCAATGAGCAGTTCTTC. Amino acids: CASSQQGNSGNEQFF.

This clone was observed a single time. In DNA form, the CDR3 reads TGTGCCAGCAGCCCCGGAAGGGCTGATACGCAGTATTTT. Translated, it gives CASSPGRADTQYF. V usage is TRBV6-5 and J usage is TRBJ2-3; no clear D. Germline V lookup: CDR1 MNHEY, CDR2 SVGAGI. The V gene lost 6 bases and the J gene lost 6 bases, with 13 bases spanning the gap. The CDR3 extends over 13 amino acids.

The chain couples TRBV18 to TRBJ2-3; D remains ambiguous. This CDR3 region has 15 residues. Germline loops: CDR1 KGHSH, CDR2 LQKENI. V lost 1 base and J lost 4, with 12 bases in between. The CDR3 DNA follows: TGTGCCAGCTCACCACGCGGCTCCAACCCAGATACGCAGTATTTT. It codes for CASSPRGSNPDTQYF.

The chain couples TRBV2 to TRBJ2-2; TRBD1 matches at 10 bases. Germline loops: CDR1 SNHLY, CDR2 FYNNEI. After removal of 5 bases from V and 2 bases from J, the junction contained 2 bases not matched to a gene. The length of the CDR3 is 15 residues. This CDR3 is CASSRDRGNTGELFF. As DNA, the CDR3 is TGTGCCAGCAGTAGGGACAGGGGTAACACCGGGGAGCTGTTTTTT.

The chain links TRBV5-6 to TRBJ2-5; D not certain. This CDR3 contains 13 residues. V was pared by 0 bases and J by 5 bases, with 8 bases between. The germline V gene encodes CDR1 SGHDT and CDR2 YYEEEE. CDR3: CASSLELAETQYF. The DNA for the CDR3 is TGTGCCAGCAGCTTGGAATTAGCTGAGACCCAGTACTTC.

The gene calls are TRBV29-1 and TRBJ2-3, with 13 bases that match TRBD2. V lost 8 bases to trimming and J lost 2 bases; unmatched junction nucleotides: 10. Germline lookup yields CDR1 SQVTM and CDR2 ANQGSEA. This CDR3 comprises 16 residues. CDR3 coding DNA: TGCAGCTCCTCCAGGACTAGCGGGGGTTCCACAGATACGCAGTATTTT. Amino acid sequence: CSSSRTSGGSTDTQYF.

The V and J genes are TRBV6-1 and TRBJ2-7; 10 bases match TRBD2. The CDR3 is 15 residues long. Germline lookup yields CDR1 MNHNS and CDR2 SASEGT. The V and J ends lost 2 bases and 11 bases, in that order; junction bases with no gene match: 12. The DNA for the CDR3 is TGTGCCAGCAGTGAATTGAGGTTAGCGGGGGGTCGGGAGTACTTC. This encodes CASSELRLAGGREYF.

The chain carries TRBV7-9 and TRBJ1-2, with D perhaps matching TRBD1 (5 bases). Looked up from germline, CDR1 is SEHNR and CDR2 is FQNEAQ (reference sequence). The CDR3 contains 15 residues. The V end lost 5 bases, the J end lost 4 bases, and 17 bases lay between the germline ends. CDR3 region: CASSQSGHPIYGYTF. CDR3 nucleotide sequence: TGTGCCAGCAGCCAATCGGGGCATCCGATCTATGGCTACACCTTC.

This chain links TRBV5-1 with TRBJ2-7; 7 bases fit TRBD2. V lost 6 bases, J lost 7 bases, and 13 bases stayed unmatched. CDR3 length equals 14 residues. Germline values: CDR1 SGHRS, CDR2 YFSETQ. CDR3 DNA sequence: TGCGCCAGCACCGTAAGCGGGGACCGGGGGGAGCAGTACTTC. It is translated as CASTVSGDRGEQYF.

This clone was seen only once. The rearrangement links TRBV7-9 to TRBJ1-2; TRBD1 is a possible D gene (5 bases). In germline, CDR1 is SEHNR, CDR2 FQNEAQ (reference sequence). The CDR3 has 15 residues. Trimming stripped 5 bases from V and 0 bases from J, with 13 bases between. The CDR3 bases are TGTGCCAGCAGCCAGGGACTGTTAGCTAACTATGGCTACACCTTC. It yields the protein CASSQGLLANYGYTF.

CDR3 nucleotide sequence: TGTGCCAGCAGCCTGCCGGGCCTACCGCCAGTCTCTGGAAACACCATATATTTT. Its translation is CASSLPGLPPVSGNTIYF. The genes are TRBV3-1 (or the pseudogene TRBV3-2) and TRBJ1-3, with unresolved D. CDR1 LGHDT and CDR2 YNNKEL come from the germline V gene (reference sequence). The CDR3 extends over 18 amino acids. Trimming left V 4 bases short and J 0 bases short, with 19 bases between.